This T cell receptor beta chain was observed in a study of T cells in Graves' hyperthyroidism and ophthalmopathy (dated by TCRdb to between 2019 and 2020). For context, the study as a whole: Peripheral blood samples were taken at initial diagnosis, before any treatment was given. A discovery cohort of roughly 96 patients, about 40 with Graves' ophthalmopathy and more than 55 with stable Graves' hyperthyroidism, was used to find distinguishing TCR V-J signatures. An independent validation cohort of about 19 hyperthyroidism patients and about 16 patients who later progressed to ophthalmopathy tested prospective prediction of ophthalmopathy. Thyroid tissue and blood T-cell repertoires from about six Graves' hyperthyroidism patients were also compared in the study. The 80 to 100 discovery patients were randomly divided into training and test sets at a 7:3 ratio. Once sampling was done, hyperthyroidism patients were given methimazole at a starting dose of 30 mg daily, whereas ophthalmopathy patients were given high-dose intravenous methylprednisolone. The paper reports TCR Vbeta CDR3 sequencing of about 140 peripheral blood samples: 40 or so ophthalmopathy, some 80 hyperthyroidism and approximately 17 progressor patients.

The hyperthyroidism patients were between 18 and 65 years old and newly diagnosed, with a disease duration of less than 2 months. Any patient with an uncontrolled infection, another autoimmune disease, pregnancy or lactation was excluded. Diagnoses were established on the basis of clinical symptoms, serum thyroxine and TRAb, thyroid ultrasound, and orbital computed tomography. Blood from progressor patients was drawn when they were first diagnosed with hyperthyroidism, before any ophthalmopathy symptoms appeared. PBMCs were isolated from more than 9 ml of fresh peripheral blood by Ficoll-Paque density gradient centrifugation. Progressor patients were initially diagnosed with Graves' hyperthyroidism and developed ophthalmopathy during follow-up. Trizol reagent was used to extract total RNA, and RNA quality was then checked on an Agilent 2100 Bioanalyzer. The paper's findings and limits, for the study overall: Most expanded thyroid clonotypes (frequency above 0.001) were also detected in blood, a finding suggesting that blood repertoires may reflect thyroid immune responses. In validation, the model predicted progression to ophthalmopathy with around 71% sensitivity and around 72% specificity, a median of 6.5 months before onset. A model built on a 13 V-J signature distinguished ophthalmopathy from stable hyperthyroidism, reaching 85% to 90% sensitivity and under 84% specificity in cross-validation and 80%/75% in testing. Sample size was not statistically predetermined, and investigators were not blinded to group allocation.

At least ten counts were recorded for this clonotype. Its cognate antigen has yet to be identified. Base-call qualities are not available, and no considerably larger clone is one nucleotide away. The TCR beta CDR3 regions were amplified from the RNA transcripts. A first-round RT-PCR of the TCR CDR3 used the HTBI primer set with the Qiagen OneStep RT-PCR kit. Libraries were constructed in a second round of multiplex PCR, after which size selection and purification were performed. Paired-end sequencing of the libraries was performed with 100 bp reads on an Illumina HiSeq2000. On the study's bioinformatics: SOAPnuke was used to process the raw data, with reads discarded if the reads contained adapters or uncalled bases, had a mean Phred below 15, or lacked an exact constant-primer or identifier match. High-quality paired reads were merged using COPE v1.2.5, and each unique nucleotide sequence was defined as a clonotype. Clonotypes were aligned to IMGT TRBV, TRBD and TRBJ reference segments using MiTCR v1.1. The analysis was restricted to V-J combinations with a frequency above 0.0001, which together covered around 99% of the repertoires. A TCS score was defined as the ratio between F50 (clonal expansion) and ExV (chaos), using BLOSUM62-based TCRdist between CDR3 peptides within each V-J. Welch's t-statistics and random forest reduced just over 500 V-J features to roughly 13, which were used in a naive Bayes classifier (R e1071). In TCRdb, the public reads were trimmed at Q25 with fastp and aligned with MiXCR, with productive beta chains retained. Entries that share a CDR3 protein sequence are merged under the most common genes and DNA. These V and J calls derive from TCRdb rather than the authors' analysis. This sample lists more than 250,000 distinct CDR3 sequences; 15% were detected once. Of the sample, about 30% falls within the top ten clones.

Source material: blood. This clonotype was sampled from a woman between 50 and 59 years old with Graves' hyperthyroidism that later progressed to Graves' ophthalmopathy.

The CDR3 sequence is CASTPGSRGRYTEAFF. The nucleotides read TGTGCCAGCACCCCCGGAAGCAGGGGGCGTTACACTGAAGCTTTCTTT. The rearranged chain carries TRBV18 and TRBJ1-1; 8 junctional bases match TRBD1. The germline V gene encodes CDR1 KGHSH and CDR2 LQKENI. The CDR3 runs 16 amino acids, cysteine and phenylalanine included. Of the read, only the CDR3 DNA is kept; its 48 bases are in frame from base 1. V is cut back by 8 bases and J by 3 bases, with 14 bases in the junction unmatched.